This T cell receptor beta chain is from a study of blood T cell repertoires in COVID-19 (dated by TCRdb to 2020 to 2022). With regard to the full study: Samples covering the acute and convalescent phases of COVID-19 were provided by collaborators in the United States, Italy and Spain. The material from the prospective study consisted of cDNA or gDNA derived from T cells, B-cell-depleted T cells, or PBMCs. Deeply sampled blood TCRbeta repertoires from subjects exposed to, actively infected with, or recovered from COVID-19 were included in the dataset. The repertoires were made available in a free public database intended to serve as a resource for research on the immune response to SARS-CoV-2. Samples were obtained from the ongoing ImmuneRACE study (first 160 participants) and from 1,200 or so subjects provided by 6 global collaborators. Sample metadata almost always included a de-identified subject ID, COVID-19 status, age in years and sex. Where HLA class I and class II types were available, the types were taken from metadata supplied by the sample provider, not from assay-based typing. Broader findings and caveats from the paper: Clinical and demographic metadata were provided uncurated, with the amount varying by source and participant.

Collaborating institutions collected whole blood in K2EDTA tubes following their own protocols. Collaborator samples were shipped for TCRbeta analysis as frozen whole blood, isolated PBMCs, or DNA extracted from either sample type. CDR1 and CDR2 (SGHVS, FQNEAQ) derive from the germline V gene. V and J are truncated by 0 bases and 9 bases respectively, leaving an intervening sequence of 21 bases. The CDR3 holds 17 amino acids from the cysteine to the phenylalanine. Of the read, only the CDR3 DNA is kept; its 51 bases are in frame from base 1. Worth noting for this clone: Its cognate antigen has yet to be identified. Per-base quality was not reported, and no clone a single base away is much larger than it.

TCRbeta CDR3 regions were amplified from genomic DNA by means of the immunoSEQ Assay, a bias-controlled multiplex PCR. As for the original processing: Nucleated cell counts per sample were estimated from amplification of reference gene primers within the assay. Sequence reads were collapsed and filtered to measure the absolute abundance of every unique TCRbeta CDR3 rearrangement. For each sample, productive Simpson clonality was calculated as the square root of Simpson's diversity index across productive rearrangements. TCRdb carries this immuneACCESS record with in-frame sequences only. Its versions omit some clonotypes, under half of them owing to an unresolved V gene in the studies checked, with the rest unexplained. V, J and clone size were drawn from that table, and D and trimming were deduced from the DNA. In all, the sample holds approximately 98,000 clones, and less than 85% of those were seen once. The ten largest make up about 1.8% of the sample.

This chain joins TRBV7-8 to TRBJ2-1; a weak D assignment points to TRBD1 (5 bases agree). Sequencing was carried out using peripheral blood. This clonotype was obtained from a woman aged 40 to 50 with acute or convalescent COVID-19. The CDR3 has the sequence CASSLATTHPGRVEQFF. The nucleotide sequence is given as TGTGCCAGCAGCTTAGCTACCACCCACCCAGGGCGCGTTGAGCAGTTCTTC.